This T cell receptor beta chain was identified during a study of response to subunit inactivated influenza vaccine. The germline V gene encodes CDR1 LGHNA and CDR2 YNFKEQ. This CDR3 spans 12 amino acids. V lost 4 bases, J lost 8 bases, and 9 bases lay in between. This clonotype was observed many times. TCRdb independently ran MiXCR on the RT-PCR reads; one entry per CDR3 protein. The sample includes more than 450,000 distinct CDR3 sequences, 12% seen only once; the top ten take roughly a tenth. The genes are TRBV4-2 and TRBJ2-1; D uncertain. The sequence derives from a man aged 50 or older who received an inactivated influenza vaccine. This material consisted of PBMCs from blood, taken on the day of vaccination. The CDR3, as DNA: TGTGCCAGCAGCCGACAAGGTGATGAGCAGTTCTTC. Translation: CASSRQGDEQFF.